The rows below give T cell receptor beta chains drawn from one sample of a study of cytomegalovirus exposure and HLA in healthy donors. The method was immunoSEQ multiplex PCR; TCRdb's version includes in-frame clones alone and lacks a portion of them. The sample lists about 86,000 clones, roughly four fifths occurring once. Sequenced: PBMCs. The receptors originated from a woman between 45 and 65 years old in good health and CMV-seropositive. Each CDR3 is given with its conserved first and last residue. The D gene is left open where the match is weak. A clone size is listed for some rows: how often the clone was seen (once, few, many), or a class if it is expanded.

V gene: TRBV5-4; J gene: TRBJ2-2; D gene: TRBD1; clone size: -; CDR3 protein: CASSLQGANTGELFF; CDR3 DNA: TGTGCCAGCAGCTTGCAGGGGGCGAACACCGGGGAGCTGTTTTTT
V gene: TRBV5-4; J gene: TRBJ2-7; D gene: TRBD1; clone size: -; CDR3 protein: CASSYPGQGVEQYF; CDR3 DNA: TGTGCCAGCAGCTACCCGGGACAGGGGGTCGAGCAGTACTTC
V gene: TRBV18; J gene: TRBJ2-1; D gene: -; clone size: once; CDR3 protein: CASSPRRESGNEQFF; CDR3 DNA: TGTGCCAGCTCACCAAGACGGGAGTCGGGCAATGAGCAGTTCTTC
V gene: TRBV5-1; J gene: TRBJ1-4; D gene: TRBD1; clone size: -; CDR3 protein: CASSLVSAGGEKLFF; CDR3 DNA: TGCGCCAGCAGCTTGGTGTCGGCAGGGGGGGAAAAACTGTTTTTT
V gene: TRBV5-5; J gene: TRBJ2-1; D gene: TRBD1; clone size: -; CDR3 protein: CASSWGQGSWEQFF; CDR3 DNA: TGTGCCAGCAGCTGGGGACAGGGGTCATGGGAGCAGTTCTTC
V gene: TRBV28; J gene: TRBJ1-4; D gene: TRBD1; clone size: -; CDR3 protein: CASSHQGGSNEKLFF; CDR3 DNA: TGTGCCAGCAGTCACCAAGGGGGCTCTAATGAAAAACTGTTTTTT
V gene: TRBV11-2; J gene: TRBJ1-1; D gene: -; clone size: -; CDR3 protein: CASSFSGVTEAFF; CDR3 DNA: TGTGCCAGCAGCTTTTCCGGGGTCACTGAAGCTTTCTTT
V gene: TRBV4-2; J gene: TRBJ1-2; D gene: -; clone size: -; CDR3 protein: CASSLGLRQDLGYGYTF; CDR3 DNA: TGTGCCAGCAGCCTCGGTCTGAGACAGGACCTCGGATATGGCTACACCTTC
V gene: TRBV11-3; J gene: TRBJ2-2; D gene: TRBD2; clone size: -; CDR3 protein: CASSLSASGSGGELFF; CDR3 DNA: TGTGCCAGCAGCTTAAGCGCTAGCGGGAGTGGTGGCGAGCTGTTTTTT
V gene: TRBV5-1; J gene: TRBJ1-4; D gene: TRBD1; clone size: -; CDR3 protein: CASSRNQGANEKLFF; CDR3 DNA: TGCGCCAGCAGTCGTAACCAGGGGGCAAACGAAAAACTGTTTTTT
V gene: TRBV6-6; J gene: TRBJ1-3; D gene: -; clone size: few; CDR3 protein: CASSLRKGIPEDTIYF; CDR3 DNA: TGTGCCAGCAGCCTCCGAAAGGGAATTCCGGAGGACACCATATATTTT
V gene: TRBV29-1; J gene: TRBJ2-1; D gene: TRBD2; clone size: -; CDR3 protein: CSVLSSGSPYNEQFF; CDR3 DNA: TGCAGCGTTCTATCTAGCGGGAGTCCCTACAATGAGCAGTTCTTC
V gene: TRBV5-4; J gene: TRBJ2-1; D gene: -; clone size: -; CDR3 protein: CASSLGGGAHNEQFF; CDR3 DNA: TGTGCCAGCAGCTTGGGGGGTGGGGCCCACAATGAGCAGTTCTTC
V gene: TRBV5-4; J gene: TRBJ2-3; D gene: -; clone size: -; CDR3 protein: CASSSVQGPDTQYF; CDR3 DNA: TGTGCCAGCAGCTCCGTACAGGGACCAGATACGCAGTATTTT
V gene: TRBV4-2; J gene: TRBJ2-5; D gene: -; clone size: -; CDR3 protein: CASSHDPGETQYF; CDR3 DNA: TGTGCCAGCAGCCATGATCCGGGGGAGACCCAGTACTTC
V gene: TRBV27; J gene: TRBJ2-2; D gene: TRBD2; clone size: once; CDR3 protein: CASSLLAGVPGELFF; CDR3 DNA: TGTGCCAGCAGTTTGCTAGCGGGAGTACCCGGGGAGCTGTTTTTT
V gene: TRBV30; J gene: TRBJ1-1; D gene: -; clone size: few; CDR3 protein: CAFQDSLNTEAFF; CDR3 DNA: TGTGCCTTTCAGGACAGCTTGAACACTGAAGCTTTCTTT
V gene: TRBV30; J gene: TRBJ2-7; D gene: -; clone size: -; CDR3 protein: CAWGRSSYEQYF; CDR3 DNA: TGTGCTTGGGGGAGGAGCTCCTACGAGCAGTACTTC
V gene: TRBV4-2; J gene: TRBJ2-1; D gene: TRBD2; clone size: once; CDR3 protein: CASSLGLAGDNEQFF; CDR3 DNA: TGTGCCAGCAGCCTCGGACTAGCGGGGGACAATGAGCAGTTCTTC
V gene: TRBV5-1; J gene: TRBJ2-5; D gene: TRBD1; clone size: -; CDR3 protein: CASSSQGAGETQYF; CDR3 DNA: TGCGCCAGCAGCTCGCAGGGGGCGGGGGAGACCCAGTACTTC
V gene: TRBV5-6; J gene: TRBJ2-2; D gene: TRBD2; clone size: -; CDR3 protein: CASSWGLANTGELFF; CDR3 DNA: TGTGCCAGCAGCTGGGGACTAGCGAACACCGGGGAGCTGTTTTTT
V gene: TRBV11-3; J gene: TRBJ1-1; D gene: TRBD1; clone size: -; CDR3 protein: CASSPGGDNTEAFF; CDR3 DNA: TGTGCCAGCAGCCCAGGGGGCGATAACACTGAAGCTTTCTTT
V gene: TRBV29-1; J gene: TRBJ2-2; D gene: -; clone size: -; CDR3 protein: CSAGDDGGELFF; CDR3 DNA: TGCAGCGCAGGTGATGATGGCGGGGAGCTGTTTTTT
V gene: TRBV10-3; J gene: TRBJ2-7; D gene: TRBD1; clone size: -; CDR3 protein: CAISEGTVTYEQYF; CDR3 DNA: TGTGCCATCAGTGAGGGGACAGTCACCTACGAGCAGTACTTC
V gene: TRBV7-9; J gene: TRBJ1-5; D gene: -; clone size: -; CDR3 protein: CASSLIGGNQPQHF; CDR3 DNA: TGTGCCAGCAGCCTTATCGGAGGGAATCAGCCCCAGCATTTT
V gene: TRBV20-1; J gene: TRBJ1-2; D gene: TRBD1; clone size: -; CDR3 protein: CSANYRQGTF; CDR3 DNA: TGCAGTGCAAACTACCGACAGGGGACATTC